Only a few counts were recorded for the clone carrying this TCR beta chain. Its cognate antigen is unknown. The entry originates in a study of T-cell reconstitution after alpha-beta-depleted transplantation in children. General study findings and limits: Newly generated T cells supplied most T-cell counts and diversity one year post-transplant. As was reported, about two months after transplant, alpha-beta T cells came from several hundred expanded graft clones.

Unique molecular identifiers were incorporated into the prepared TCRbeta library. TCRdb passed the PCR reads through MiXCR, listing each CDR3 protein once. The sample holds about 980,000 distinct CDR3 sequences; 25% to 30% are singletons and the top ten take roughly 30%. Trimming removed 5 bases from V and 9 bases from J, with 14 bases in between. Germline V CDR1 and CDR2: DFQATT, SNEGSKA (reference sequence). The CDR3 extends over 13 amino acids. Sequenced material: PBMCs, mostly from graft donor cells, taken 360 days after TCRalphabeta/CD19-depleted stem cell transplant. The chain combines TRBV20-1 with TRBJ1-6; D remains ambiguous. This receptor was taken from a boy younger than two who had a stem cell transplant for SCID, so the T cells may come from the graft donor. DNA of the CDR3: TGCAGTGCTCTAAGGGTCATGGGTTCACCCCTCCACTTT. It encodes CSALRVMGSPLHF.